This T cell receptor (beta chain) was sequenced in a study of tissue T cells after allogeneic stem cell transplantation. For this clone: Gene names refer to mouse genes. The DNA ends 1 residue before the CDR3 does, and the rest of the CDR3 is filled in from the germline J gene.

The trim removed 10 bases at V and 0 bases at J, leaving 2 bases unmatched. The CDR3 spans 12 residues. Germline values: CDR1 NNHNN, CDR2 SYGAGS (reference sequence). The assay was immunoSEQ multiplex PCR, and TCRdb's table has in-frame clones only and misses some. The sample lists more than 45,000 clones; around 69% were seen once. The V gene is TRBV13-2, the J gene TRBJ1-2; 8 bases are shared with TRBD1. The receptor was derived from a pool of C57BL/6 mice in good health. The sample consisted of sorted cells pooled from one or two spleens. CDR3 residues: CASQGANSDYTF. The CDR3 bases that were read are TGTGCCTCACAGGGGGCAAACTCCGACTACACC.